This is a list of T cell receptor beta chains from one sample in a study of lymphopenia after photon versus proton radiotherapy. The protocol was immunoSEQ multiplex PCR, while the TCRdb copy is restricted to in-frame clones and leaves out a portion. Among fewer than 25,000 clones listed, approximately 84% were seen once. The material was peripheral blood, obtained from a patient treated with photon-based radiotherapy. All receptors derive from a middle-aged man with gastric cancer. CDR3s include the opening cysteine and the closing phenylalanine or tryptophan. Fields, in order: clone size, D gene, V gene, CDR3 length, J gene, CDR3 protein, CDR3 DNA. The D gene is left open where the match is weak. The size of a clone is reported for some rows only, either as once, few or many, or as a class for expanded clones.

clone size: .; D gene: TRBD1; V gene: TRBV30; CDR3 length: 14; J gene: TRBJ1-2; CDR3 protein: CAWIQKGGYYGYTF; CDR3 DNA: TGTGCCTGGATACAGAAAGGGGGCTACTATGGCTACACCTTC
clone size: .; D gene: .; V gene: TRBV14; CDR3 length: 17; J gene: TRBJ1-6; CDR3 protein: CASSQDSAGPGDSPLHF; CDR3 DNA: TGTGCCAGCAGCCAAGATAGCGCAGGGCCAGGGGATTCACCCCTCCACTTT
clone size: .; D gene: .; V gene: TRBV18; CDR3 length: 16; J gene: TRBJ2-7; CDR3 protein: CASSLIRGTETYEQYF; CDR3 DNA: TGTGCCAGCTCACTCATTAGGGGAACAGAGACCTACGAGCAGTACTTC
clone size: .; D gene: .; V gene: TRBV7-2; CDR3 length: 16; J gene: TRBJ2-3; CDR3 protein: CASSLGWGGSTDTQYF; CDR3 DNA: TGTGCCAGCAGCTTAGGCTGGGGGGGCAGCACAGATACGCAGTATTTT
clone size: .; D gene: .; V gene: TRBV11-2; CDR3 length: 16; J gene: TRBJ1-2; CDR3 protein: CASSLSQGSGYYGYTF; CDR3 DNA: TGTGCCAGCAGCTTATCACAGGGTAGCGGGTACTATGGCTACACCTTC
clone size: .; D gene: .; V gene: TRBV2; CDR3 length: 14; J gene: TRBJ1-2; CDR3 protein: CASSRVEGFHGYTF; CDR3 DNA: TGTGCCAGCAGTCGGGTGGAGGGGTTCCATGGCTACACCTTC
clone size: .; D gene: .; V gene: TRBV7-2; CDR3 length: 12; J gene: TRBJ1-6; CDR3 protein: CASSLGNSPLHF; CDR3 DNA: TGTGCCAGCAGCTTAGGTAATTCACCCCTCCACTTT
clone size: .; D gene: .; V gene: TRBV30; CDR3 length: 12; J gene: TRBJ2-7; CDR3 protein: CAWTASSYEQYF; CDR3 DNA: TGTGCCTGGACGGCCAGCTCCTACGAGCAGTACTTC
clone size: once; D gene: .; V gene: TRBV14; CDR3 length: 11; J gene: TRBJ2-1; CDR3 protein: CASSQDYEQFF; CDR3 DNA: TGTGCCAGCAGCCAAGATTATGAGCAGTTCTTC
clone size: .; D gene: .; V gene: TRBV7-9; CDR3 length: 14; J gene: TRBJ2-1; CDR3 protein: CASSLTGPWNEQFF; CDR3 DNA: TGTGCCAGCAGCTTAACGGGGCCTTGGAATGAGCAGTTCTTC
clone size: .; D gene: .; V gene: TRBV5-4; CDR3 length: 14; J gene: TRBJ2-1; CDR3 protein: CASGVWTINNEQFF; CDR3 DNA: TGTGCCAGTGGCGTTTGGACAATCAACAATGAGCAGTTCTTC
clone size: .; D gene: .; V gene: TRBV7-8; CDR3 length: 14; J gene: TRBJ1-1; CDR3 protein: CASSLVGWGTEAFF; CDR3 DNA: TGTGCCAGCAGCTTAGTCGGGTGGGGCACTGAAGCTTTCTTT
clone size: .; D gene: TRBD1; V gene: TRBV2; CDR3 length: 16; J gene: TRBJ1-6; CDR3 protein: CASRRDRLTYNSPLHF; CDR3 DNA: TGTGCCAGCAGGCGGGACAGGTTAACCTATAATTCACCCCTCCACTTT
clone size: .; D gene: .; V gene: TRBV27; CDR3 length: 14; J gene: TRBJ1-4; CDR3 protein: CASSRAGWVEKLFF; CDR3 DNA: TGTGCCAGCAGCCGCGCAGGCTGGGTGGAAAAACTGTTTTTT
clone size: once; D gene: .; V gene: TRBV7-2; CDR3 length: 14; J gene: TRBJ2-5; CDR3 protein: CASSSNPGPETQYF; CDR3 DNA: TGTGCCAGCAGCTCAAACCCGGGGCCGGAGACCCAGTACTTC
clone size: .; D gene: TRBD1; V gene: TRBV30; CDR3 length: 16; J gene: TRBJ1-3; CDR3 protein: CAWSVQGASSGNTIYF; CDR3 DNA: TGTGCCTGGAGTGTACAGGGGGCGAGCTCTGGAAACACCATATATTTT
clone size: .; D gene: TRBD2; V gene: TRBV27; CDR3 length: 18; J gene: TRBJ2-1; CDR3 protein: CASSLGTSGGEAYNEQFF; CDR3 DNA: TGTGCCAGCAGTTTGGGGACTAGCGGGGGGGAAGCCTACAATGAGCAGTTCTTC
clone size: .; D gene: TRBD1; V gene: TRBV7-2; CDR3 length: 15; J gene: TRBJ2-7; CDR3 protein: CASSWTGTGNHEQYF; CDR3 DNA: TGTGCCAGCAGCTGGACCGGGACAGGGAACCACGAGCAGTACTTC
clone size: .; D gene: .; V gene: TRBV18; CDR3 length: 14; J gene: TRBJ1-1; CDR3 protein: CASSLSGTNTEAFF; CDR3 DNA: TGTGCCAGCTCACTCTCCGGGACGAACACTGAAGCTTTCTTT
clone size: .; D gene: .; V gene: TRBV9; CDR3 length: 13; J gene: TRBJ1-5; CDR3 protein: CASSEGGNQPQHF; CDR3 DNA: TGTGCCAGCAGCGAAGGGGGGAATCAGCCCCAGCATTTT
clone size: .; D gene: .; V gene: TRBV7-3; CDR3 length: 13; J gene: TRBJ2-3; CDR3 protein: CASSQTITDTQYF; CDR3 DNA: TGTGCCAGCAGCCAAACCATCACAGATACGCAGTATTTT
clone size: .; D gene: .; V gene: TRBV4-1; CDR3 length: 15; J gene: TRBJ1-2; CDR3 protein: CASSQGPGEHYGYTF; CDR3 DNA: TGCGCCAGCAGCCAAGGGCCAGGAGAACACTATGGCTACACCTTC
clone size: .; D gene: .; V gene: TRBV4-1; CDR3 length: 15; J gene: TRBJ2-2; CDR3 protein: CASSQGSHNTGELFF; CDR3 DNA: TGCGCCAGCAGCCAAGGTTCCCATAACACCGGGGAGCTGTTTTTT
clone size: .; D gene: .; V gene: TRBV2; CDR3 length: 13; J gene: TRBJ2-3; CDR3 protein: CASSKTGPDTQYF; CDR3 DNA: TGTGCCAGCAGCAAAACAGGGCCAGATACGCAGTATTTT
clone size: .; D gene: .; V gene: TRBV18; CDR3 length: 16; J gene: TRBJ2-2; CDR3 protein: CASSSSAHRGGGELFF; CDR3 DNA: TGTGCCAGCTCATCCAGCGCACACCGAGGGGGCGGGGAGCTGTTTTTT
clone size: .; D gene: TRBD1; V gene: TRBV27; CDR3 length: 16; J gene: TRBJ1-1; CDR3 protein: CASSLIPGQGVGGAFF; CDR3 DNA: TGTGCCAGCAGCCTTATACCGGGACAGGGGGTGGGGGGAGCTTTCTTT
clone size: .; D gene: .; V gene: TRBV30; CDR3 length: 13; J gene: TRBJ2-7; CDR3 protein: CAWTDSSSYEQYF; CDR3 DNA: TGTGCCTGGACAGACAGTTCCTCCTACGAGCAGTACTTC
clone size: .; D gene: TRBD1; V gene: TRBV4-1; CDR3 length: 16; J gene: TRBJ1-6; CDR3 protein: CASRPGTGLYNSPLHF; CDR3 DNA: TGCGCCAGCAGGCCCGGGACAGGGCTTTATAATTCACCCCTCCACTTT
clone size: .; D gene: TRBD1; V gene: TRBV7-2; CDR3 length: 14; J gene: TRBJ1-5; CDR3 protein: CASSLTGGDQPQHF; CDR3 DNA: TGTGCCAGCAGCTTGACAGGGGGGGATCAGCCCCAGCATTTT
clone size: .; D gene: TRBD1; V gene: TRBV11-3; CDR3 length: 14; J gene: TRBJ2-1; CDR3 protein: CASSFGQGYNEQFF; CDR3 DNA: TGTGCCAGCAGCTTTGGACAGGGTTACAATGAGCAGTTCTTC
clone size: .; D gene: .; V gene: TRBV25-1; CDR3 length: 12; J gene: TRBJ1-2; CDR3 protein: CASGEQVYGYTF; CDR3 DNA: TGTGCCAGCGGGGAACAAGTCTATGGCTACACCTTC
clone size: .; D gene: .; V gene: TRBV5-1; CDR3 length: 14; J gene: TRBJ2-7; CDR3 protein: CASSWNGQKDEQYF; CDR3 DNA: TGCGCCAGCAGCTGGAACGGACAGAAAGACGAGCAGTACTTC
clone size: .; D gene: .; V gene: TRBV7-9; CDR3 length: 13; J gene: TRBJ2-7; CDR3 protein: CASSSTNGYEQYF; CDR3 DNA: TGTGCCAGCAGCTCAACAAATGGCTACGAGCAGTACTTC
clone size: .; D gene: TRBD1; V gene: TRBV6-5; CDR3 length: 13; J gene: TRBJ1-1; CDR3 protein: CASSYSDRGKAFF; CDR3 DNA: TGTGCCAGCAGTTACTCGGACAGGGGAAAAGCTTTCTTT
clone size: .; D gene: TRBD2; V gene: TRBV10-1; CDR3 length: 13; J gene: TRBJ2-7; CDR3 protein: CASRLAGGYEQYF; CDR3 DNA: TGCGCCAGCAGACTAGCGGGGGGTTACGAGCAGTACTTC
clone size: .; D gene: .; V gene: TRBV4-3; CDR3 length: 16; J gene: TRBJ1-2; CDR3 protein: CASSQDYQDVRDGYTF; CDR3 DNA: TGCGCCAGCAGCCAAGATTATCAGGACGTCAGAGATGGCTACACCTTC
clone size: .; D gene: .; V gene: TRBV4-2; CDR3 length: 18; J gene: TRBJ2-3; CDR3 protein: CASSQRAGPVTSQDTQYF; CDR3 DNA: TGTGCCAGCAGCCAGAGAGCCGGCCCCGTCACCAGTCAAGATACGCAGTATTTT
clone size: .; D gene: .; V gene: TRBV5-1; CDR3 length: 21; J gene: TRBJ1-6; CDR3 protein: CASSSTPQQLREGSYNSPLHF; CDR3 DNA: TGCGCCAGCAGCTCGACCCCTCAACAGCTCCGAGAAGGCTCCTATAATTCACCCCTCCACTTT
clone size: .; D gene: .; V gene: TRBV10-3; CDR3 length: 14; J gene: TRBJ1-1; CDR3 protein: CAISSTDGGAEAFF; CDR3 DNA: TGTGCCATCTCCAGTACGGACGGCGGGGCTGAAGCTTTCTTT
clone size: .; D gene: .; V gene: TRBV4-3; CDR3 length: 17; J gene: TRBJ2-1; CDR3 protein: CASSQDPGPSSYNEQFF; CDR3 DNA: TGCGCCAGCAGCCAAGATCCTGGTCCGAGCTCCTACAATGAGCAGTTCTTC
clone size: .; D gene: .; V gene: TRBV5-4; CDR3 length: 16; J gene: TRBJ2-2; CDR3 protein: CASSFRRGGGTGELFF; CDR3 DNA: TGTGCCAGCAGCTTCAGGCGGGGCGGCGGCACCGGGGAGCTGTTTTTT
clone size: once; D gene: TRBD1; V gene: TRBV7-6; CDR3 length: 15; J gene: TRBJ2-7; CDR3 protein: CASSLYEGADYEQYF; CDR3 DNA: TGTGCCAGCAGCTTATACGAGGGGGCGGACTACGAGCAGTACTTC
clone size: .; D gene: TRBD1; V gene: TRBV6-1; CDR3 length: 14; J gene: TRBJ2-5; CDR3 protein: CATSTGQGRETQYF; CDR3 DNA: TGTGCCACCAGCACAGGACAGGGAAGGGAGACCCAGTACTTC
clone size: .; D gene: .; V gene: TRBV6-6; CDR3 length: 15; J gene: TRBJ2-3; CDR3 protein: CASSYRATHTDTQYF; CDR3 DNA: TGTGCCAGCAGTTACCGAGCTACACACACAGATACGCAGTATTTT
clone size: .; D gene: TRBD1; V gene: TRBV7-2; CDR3 length: 18; J gene: TRBJ2-2; CDR3 protein: CASSLARGGTGDTGELFF; CDR3 DNA: TGTGCCAGCAGCTTAGCTCGAGGGGGGACAGGGGACACCGGGGAGCTGTTTTTT
clone size: .; D gene: TRBD1; V gene: TRBV5-6; CDR3 length: 16; J gene: TRBJ2-7; CDR3 protein: CASSLTGTGDSNEQYF; CDR3 DNA: TGTGCCAGCAGCCTCACCGGGACAGGGGATTCCAACGAGCAGTACTTC
clone size: .; D gene: TRBD2; V gene: TRBV30; CDR3 length: 14; J gene: TRBJ2-5; CDR3 protein: CAWWASGAAGTQYF; CDR3 DNA: TGTGCCTGGTGGGCTAGCGGGGCCGCGGGGACCCAGTACTTC
clone size: .; D gene: .; V gene: TRBV11-2; CDR3 length: 15; J gene: TRBJ2-7; CDR3 protein: CASSLDKGGRYEQYF; CDR3 DNA: TGTGCCAGCAGCTTAGATAAAGGGGGGCGCTACGAGCAGTACTTC
clone size: few; D gene: .; V gene: TRBV11-3; CDR3 length: 14; J gene: TRBJ1-6; CDR3 protein: CASSLGRANSPLHF; CDR3 DNA: TGTGCCAGCAGCTTAGGACGGGCTAATTCACCCCTCCACTTT
clone size: .; D gene: TRBD1; V gene: TRBV27; CDR3 length: 14; J gene: TRBJ2-1; CDR3 protein: CASSSRTGGDEQFF; CDR3 DNA: TGTGCCAGCAGTTCCCGGACAGGCGGCGATGAGCAGTTCTTC